The 25 T cell receptor beta chains below all came from one sample that was sequenced in a study of cytomegalovirus exposure and HLA in healthy donors. TCRdb's copy holds only in-frame clones and misses some; the assay was immunoSEQ multiplex PCR. The table includes 150,000 to 200,000 clones, around nine tenths detected once. Sequencing input: PBMCs. The receptors were gathered from a man aged 18 to 30 in good health and CMV-seropositive.

V and J are TRBV9 and TRBJ2-1; D call uncertain. Germline V CDR1 and CDR2: SGDLS, YYNGEE. The CDR3 has 15 residues. Trimming stripped 4 bases from V and 0 bases from J, with 11 bases between. The DNA for the CDR3 is TGTGCCAGCAGCTCCGACCGGAGCTCCTACAATGAGCAGTTCTTC. Amino acids: CASSSDRSSYNEQFF.

The chain has TRBV18 and TRBJ1-5, with 9 bases aligning to TRBD1. Germline V gene sequence: CDR1 KGHSH, CDR2 LQKENI. J was trimmed by 4 bases and V by 3 bases; bases with no gene match: 4. This CDR3 comprises 15 residues. The CDR3 coding sequence is TGTGCCAGCTCACCTCAGGGACAGGGAAATCAGCCCCAGCATTTT. Translated: CASSPQGQGNQPQHF.

The rearrangement uses TRBV7-2 and TRBJ2-1, with D perhaps TRBD2 (6 bases). The CDR3 consists of 14 residues. CDR1 and CDR2 (germline): SGHTA, FQGNSA. Trimming removed 5 bases at V and 6 bases at J, with 14 bases between. CDR3 sequence: CASSQGGAFNEQFF. The CDR3 region has the DNA TGTGCCAGCAGCCAAGGAGGGGCTTTCAATGAGCAGTTCTTC.

This CDR3 is CASRSGTETYEQYF. The CDR3 coding sequence is TGCGCCAGCAGGTCCGGGACAGAGACATACGAGCAGTACTTC. The gene calls are TRBV5-1 and TRBJ2-7; TRBD1 matches 7 bases. Germline CDR1 is SGHRS and CDR2 is YFSETQ. This CDR3 is built from 14 residues. Unmatched junction bases numbered 9, after V lost 5 bases and J lost 4 bases.

With regard to this clone: Other DNA variants within this sample encode the same CDR3. The CDR3 DNA follows: TGTGCCAGCAGTTTGCTAAGCAATCAGCCCCAGCATTTT. It specifies CASSLLSNQPQHF. This chain joins TRBV27 and TRBJ1-5; D ambiguous. Germline CDR1 MNHEY, CDR2 SMNVEV (reference sequence). V lost 3 bases to trimming and J lost 1 base, with 4 bases between them. The CDR3 runs to 13 residues.

The rearrangement links TRBV29-1 to TRBJ1-1; D perhaps matches TRBD1 (5 bases). The V gene lost 6 bases and the J gene lost 9 bases, with 11 bases spanning the gap. The CDR3 runs 10 residues. Germline V lookup: CDR1 SQVTM, CDR2 ANQGSEA. CDR3 loop: CSVQDGQAFF. DNA of the CDR3: TGCAGCGTACAGGACGGTCAAGCTTTCTTT.

This clone was observed a handful of times. V and J are TRBV25-1 and TRBJ2-2; a weak D match, TRBD1 (5 bases). Germline V gene sequence: CDR1 MGHDK, CDR2 SYGVNS. Trimming removed 3 bases from V and 7 bases from J, with 9 bases in between. The CDR3 extends over 13 amino acids. CDR3 in DNA: TGTGCCAGCAGTGATCAGGGTCACGGGGAGCTGTTTTTT. This translates into CASSDQGHGELFF.

Note on this clone: A much larger clone differs by one base, so this may be a read error. The V call is TRBV4-1, the J call TRBJ1-3; TRBD1 might be the D (5 bases). V was pared by 0 bases and J by 0 bases, with 6 bases between. Germline V gives CDR1 MGHRA, CDR2 YSYEKL. The CDR3 runs 15 residues. CDR3 in DNA: TGCGCCAGCAGCCAAGAAGACAGCTCTGGAAACACCATATATTTT. The encoded protein is CASSQEDSSGNTIYF.

V usage is TRBV4-3 and J usage is TRBJ1-3; maybe TRBD1 (6 bases). In germline, CDR1 is LGHNA, CDR2 YSLEER. The CDR3 spans 15 residues. Trimming took 0 bases from V and 3 from J, leaving 9 bases between them. In nucleotides, the CDR3 is TGCGCCAGCAGCCAAGATAGGGACAATGGAAACACCATATATTTT. Encoded protein: CASSQDRDNGNTIYF.

This chain connects TRBV18 to TRBJ1-5; 8 bases align to TRBD1. The germline CDR1 and CDR2 sequences are KGHSH and LQKENI. The CDR3 covers 16 residues. Unmatched junction bases numbered 7, after V lost 2 bases and J lost 4 bases. The DNA of the CDR3 is TGTGCCAGCTCACCAGGAAACAGGGGGAGGAATCAGCCCCAGCATTTT. Amino acids: CASSPGNRGRNQPQHF.

The rearrangement links TRBV27 to TRBJ2-7, with 7 bases fitting TRBD1. In germline, CDR1 is MNHEY, CDR2 SMNVEV (reference sequence). This CDR3 is 13 amino acids long. The junction had 1 base not matched to a gene; V was cut back by 2 bases and J by 3 bases. DNA of the CDR3: TGTGCCAGCAGTTTAGGGGACAGCTACGAGCAGTACTTC. Its translation: CASSLGDSYEQYF.

This chain uses TRBV6-1 with TRBJ2-3; D may be TRBD2 (5 bases). Germline V gene lookup returns CDR1 MNHNS and CDR2 SASEGT. V lost 2 bases, J lost 1 base, and 10 bases lay in between. The CDR3 consists of 15 residues. The CDR3 DNA sequence: TGTGCCAGCAGTGAAACCCTCGGGGGCACAGATACGCAGTATTTT. This translates into CASSETLGGTDTQYF.

The chain uses TRBV28 and TRBJ2-7, with TRBD2 matching over 11 bases. CDR1 and CDR2 from the germline V gene are MDHEN and SYDVKM. V trimming: 5 bases; J trimming: 0 bases; junction bases outside the gene matches: 9. The length of the CDR3 is 17 residues. The CDR3 region has the DNA TGTGCCAGCAGTCCCCTCAAGGGACTAGCGGACTCCTACGAGCAGTACTTC. It encodes CASSPLKGLADSYEQYF. Based on the CDR3 plus reference TRBV28 and TRBJ2-7, the full variable domain is DVKVTQSSRYLVKRTGEKVFLECVQDMDHENMFWYRQDPGLGLRLIYFSYDVKMKEKGDIPEGYSVSREKKERFSLILESASTNQTSMYLCASSPLKGLADSYEQYFGPGTRLTVT.

The chain combines TRBV23-1 with TRBJ1-5; D possibly corresponds to TRBD1 (6 bases). TRBV23-1 is designated an ORF whose function remains uncertain. V dropped 2 bases and J dropped 9 bases, with 26 bases sitting between them. The CDR3 totals 18 residues. This chain's CDR3 is CASSQSGEGVRGKWPQHF. The CDR3 DNA is TGCGCCAGCAGTCAAAGTGGCGAGGGCGTCAGGGGTAAATGGCCCCAGCATTTT.

The rearrangement uses TRBV16 and TRBJ1-2; weak D call: TRBD1 (6 bases). V shed 6 bases and J shed 5 bases, with 13 bases lying between them. This CDR3 has 13 amino acids. The germline V gene has CDR1 KGHSY and CDR2 FQNENV. CDR3 region: CASSQGTLYGYTF. Here the CDR3 DNA reads TGTGCCAGCAGTCAGGGGACCCTATATGGCTACACCTTC.

J is TRBJ2-7 and V is TRBV13; TRBD1 agrees at 7 bases. The CDR3 is 14 residues long. CDR1 and CDR2 from the germline V gene are PRHDT and FYEKMQ (reference sequence). V lost 5 bases to trimming and J lost 4 bases; unmatched junction nucleotides: 8. The CDR3 nucleotides read TGTGCCAGCAGCACGGGAACAGGGGCTTACGAGCAGTACTTC. It encodes CASSTGTGAYEQYF.

The V gene is TRBV6-6, the J gene TRBJ1-2, with D perhaps matching TRBD1 (6 bases). Germline CDR1 MNHNY, CDR2 SVGAGI (reference sequence). The CDR3 covers 14 residues. Trimming left V 4 bases short and J 3 bases short, with 12 bases between. CDR3 DNA sequence: TGTGCCAGCAGTTTGGACAGAACTTACTATGGCTACACCTTC. It is translated as CASSLDRTYYGYTF.

The rearrangement uses TRBV7-8 and TRBJ2-1; D may be TRBD2 (5 bases). V was pared by 1 base and J by 6 bases, with 7 bases between. The CDR3 is 13 residues long. Germline lookup yields CDR1 SGHVS and CDR2 FQNEAQ. The CDR3 here is CASSLVRGNEQFF. The CDR3 bases are TGTGCCAGCAGCTTAGTACGGGGCAATGAGCAGTTCTTC. The full variable domain, completed using reference TRBV7-8 and TRBJ2-1, is GAGVSQSPRYKVAKRGQDVALRCDPISGHVSLFWYQQALGQGPEFLTYFQNEAQLDKSGLPSDRFFAERPEGSVSTLKIQRTQQEDSAVYLCASSLVRGNEQFFGPGTRLTVL.

The chain employs TRBV7-9 and TRBJ2-5, with TRBD1 identical over 7 bases. This CDR3 is built from 12 residues. CDR1 is SEHNR and CDR2 is FQNEAQ in the germline V gene (reference sequence). With 6 bases clipped from V and 4 bases from J, the junction kept 2 bases outside the gene matches. CDR3 in amino acids: CASRTGRETQYF. The CDR3 DNA sequence: TGTGCCAGCAGGACAGGGAGAGAGACCCAGTACTTC.

The J gene is TRBJ1-6, the V gene TRBV5-6; tentatively, D is TRBD1 (6 bases). The CDR3 length is 14 residues. The germline V gene has CDR1 SGHDT and CDR2 YYEEEE. V lost 0 bases to trimming and J lost 10 bases, with 11 bases between them. CDR3 residues: CASSLAGVESPLHF. The CDR3 DNA is TGTGCCAGCAGCTTGGCAGGGGTTGAGTCACCCCTCCACTTT.

The rearrangement uses TRBV9 and TRBJ2-2, with a tentative D call TRBD1 (6 bases). V was cut by 4 bases and J by 6 bases, with 13 bases left in between. CDR1 is SGDLS, CDR2 YYNGEE, per germline. This CDR3 has 14 residues. CDR3 in DNA: TGTGCCAGCAGCCCCGGGACATCCCCCGGGGAGCTGTTTTTT. Its translation is CASSPGTSPGELFF.

The genes are TRBV29-1 and TRBJ2-1, with 9 bases matching TRBD2. The junction had 18 bases not matched to a gene; V was cut back by 6 bases and J by 9 bases. The germline gives CDR1 SQVTM, CDR2 ANQGSEA. There are 16 residues in the CDR3. The CDR3 DNA follows: TGCAGCGTCTGCCATGCGGGGGGACTAGCAGTAGGTGAGCAGTTCTTC. Residues: CSVCHAGGLAVGEQFF.

This clone was seen a single time. The gene calls are TRBV2 and TRBJ1-5; 9 nucleotides align to TRBD1. This CDR3 spans 14 amino acids. V gave up 9 bases and J gave up 0 bases; unmatched junction bases: 3. Germline assignment: CDR1 SNHLY and CDR2 FYNNEI. CDR3 in amino acids: CASGTGTSNQPQHF. CDR3 DNA sequence: TGTGCCAGTGGGACAGGGACTAGCAATCAGCCCCAGCATTTT.

The chain links TRBV10-1 to TRBJ2-7; 7 nucleotides agree with TRBD2. V shed 3 bases and J 7 bases; nucleotides not matched to a gene: 6. The CDR3 runs to 13 residues. Looked up from germline, CDR1 is WNHNN and CDR2 is SYGVQD (reference sequence). The DNA of the CDR3 is TGCGCCAGCAGTGATCAGCGGGAAAGGGAGCAGTACTTC. Its translation is CASSDQREREQYF.

This clone came up once. For the CDR3, the DNA is TGCGCCAGCAGCTTGGCCATGAGGGGGGGAAGTACTGAAGCTTTCTTT. Translation gives CASSLAMRGGSTEAFF. The V and J genes are TRBV5-1 and TRBJ1-1; possible D gene TRBD1, 6 bases. V was trimmed by 0 bases and J by 5 bases, leaving 17 bases between them. The CDR3 covers 16 residues. Germline loops: CDR1 SGHRS, CDR2 YFSETQ. Filled out from reference TRBV5-1 and TRBJ1-1, the complete variable domain reads KAGVTQTPRYLIKTRGQQVTLSCSPISGHRSVSWYQQTPGQGLQFLFEYFSETQRNKGNFPGRFSGRQFSNSRSEMNVSTLELGDSALYLCASSLAMRGGSTEAFFGQGTRLTVV.